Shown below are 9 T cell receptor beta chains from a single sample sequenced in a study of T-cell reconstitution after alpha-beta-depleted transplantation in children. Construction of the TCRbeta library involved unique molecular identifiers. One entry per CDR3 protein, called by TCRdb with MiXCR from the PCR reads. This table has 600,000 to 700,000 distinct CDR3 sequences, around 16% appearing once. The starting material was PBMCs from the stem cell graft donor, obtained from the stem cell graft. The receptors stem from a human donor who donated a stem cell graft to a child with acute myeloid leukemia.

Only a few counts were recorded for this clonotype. The CDR3 region has the DNA TGCGCCAGCAGCTCGAGACAGGGTGGACCGGCATACGAGCAGTACGTC. This encodes CASSSRQGGPAYEQYV. V is TRBV5-1 and J is TRBJ2-7; TRBD1 aligns across 7 bases. The CDR3 has 16 amino acids. CDR1 is SGHRS, CDR2 YFSETQ, per germline. V was clipped by 3 bases and J by 4 bases; unmatched bases: 13.

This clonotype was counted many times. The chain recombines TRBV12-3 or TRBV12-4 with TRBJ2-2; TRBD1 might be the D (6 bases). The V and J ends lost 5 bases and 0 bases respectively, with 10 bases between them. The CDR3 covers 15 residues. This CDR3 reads CASSPRQANTGELFF. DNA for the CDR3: TGTGCCAGCAGTCCTCGACAGGCGAACACCGGGGAGCTGTTTTTT.

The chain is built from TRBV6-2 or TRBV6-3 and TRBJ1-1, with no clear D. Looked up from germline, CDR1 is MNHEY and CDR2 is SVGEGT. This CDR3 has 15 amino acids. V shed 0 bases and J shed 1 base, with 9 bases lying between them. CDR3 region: CASSYSILRNTEAFF. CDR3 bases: TGTGCCAGCAGTTACTCGATACTAAGGAACACTGAAGCTTTCTTT.

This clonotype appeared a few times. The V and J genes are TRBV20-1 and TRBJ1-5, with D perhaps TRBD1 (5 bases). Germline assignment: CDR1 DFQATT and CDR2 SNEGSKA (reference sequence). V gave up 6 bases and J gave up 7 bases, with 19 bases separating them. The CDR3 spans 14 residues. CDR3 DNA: TGCAGTGCCGGGGGGGGACGGGGGGAACAGCCCCAGCATTTT. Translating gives CSAGGGRGEQPQHF.

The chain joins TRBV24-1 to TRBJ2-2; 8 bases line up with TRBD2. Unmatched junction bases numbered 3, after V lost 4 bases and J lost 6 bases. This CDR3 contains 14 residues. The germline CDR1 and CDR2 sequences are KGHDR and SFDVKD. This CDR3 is CATSEAGGPGELFF. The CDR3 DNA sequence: TGTGCCACCAGTGAGGCGGGGGGCCCCGGGGAGCTGTTTTTT.

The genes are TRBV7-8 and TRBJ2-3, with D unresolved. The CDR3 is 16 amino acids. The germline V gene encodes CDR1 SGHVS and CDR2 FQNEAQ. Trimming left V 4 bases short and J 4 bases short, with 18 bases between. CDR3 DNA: TGTGCCAGCAGCTCTTCCCCAGCTGGTGACGCAGATACGCAGTATTTT. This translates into CASSSSPAGDADTQYF.

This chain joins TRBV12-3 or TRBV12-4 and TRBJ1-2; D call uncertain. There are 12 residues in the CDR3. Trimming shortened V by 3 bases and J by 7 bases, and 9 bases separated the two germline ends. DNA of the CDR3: TGTGCCAGCAGTTTTACGAGAACTGGCTACACCTTC. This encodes CASSFTRTGYTF.

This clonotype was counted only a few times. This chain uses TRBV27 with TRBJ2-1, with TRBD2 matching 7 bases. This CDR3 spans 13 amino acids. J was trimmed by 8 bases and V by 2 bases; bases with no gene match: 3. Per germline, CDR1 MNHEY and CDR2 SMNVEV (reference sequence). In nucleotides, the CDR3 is TGTGCCAGCAGTTTAGGGACTATGGATGAGCAGTTCTTC. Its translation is CASSLGTMDEQFF.

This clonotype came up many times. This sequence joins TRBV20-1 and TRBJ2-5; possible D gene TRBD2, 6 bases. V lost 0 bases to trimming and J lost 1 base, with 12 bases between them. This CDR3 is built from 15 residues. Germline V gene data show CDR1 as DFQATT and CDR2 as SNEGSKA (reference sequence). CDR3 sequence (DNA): TGCAGTGCTAGAGAGGAGGGCAGGGTCCAAGAGACCCAGTACTTC. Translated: CSAREEGRVQETQYF.